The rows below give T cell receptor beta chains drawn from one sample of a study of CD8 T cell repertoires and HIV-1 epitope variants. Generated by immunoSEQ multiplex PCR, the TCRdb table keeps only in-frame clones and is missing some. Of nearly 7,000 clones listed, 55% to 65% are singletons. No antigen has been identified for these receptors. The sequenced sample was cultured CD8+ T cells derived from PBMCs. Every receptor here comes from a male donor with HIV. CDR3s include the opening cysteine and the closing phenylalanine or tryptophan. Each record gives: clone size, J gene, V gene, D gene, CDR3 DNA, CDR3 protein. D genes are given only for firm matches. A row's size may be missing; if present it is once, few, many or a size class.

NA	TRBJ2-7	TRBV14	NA	TGTGCCAGCAGCCAAGAGAACCATCCAGCCTACGAGCAGTACTTC	CASSQENHPAYEQYF
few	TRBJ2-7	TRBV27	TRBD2	TGTGCCACCAGACATATTAGAAGGGAGTGGGTACTAGCGGGACCTATCTCCTACGAGCAGTACTTC	CATRHIRREWVLAGPISYEQYF
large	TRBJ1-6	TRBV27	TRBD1	TGTGCCAGCAGCAGGACTAGCAGGGGGCATAATTCACCCCTCCACTTT	CASSRTSRGHNSPLHF
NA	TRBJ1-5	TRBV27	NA	TGTGCCAGCAGTTCGGCTCCCGGAAGGGATCAGCCCCAGCATTTT	CASSSAPGRDQPQHF
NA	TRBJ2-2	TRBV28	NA	TGTGCCAGCAGTTGGCACTGGAGCACCGGGGAGCTGTTTTTT	CASSWHWSTGELFF
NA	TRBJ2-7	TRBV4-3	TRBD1	TGCGCCAGCAGCCCGCGGACAGGGTTCGAGCAGTACTTC	CASSPRTGFEQYF
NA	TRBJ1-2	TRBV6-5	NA	TGTGCCAGCAGTCGTCCAGGGGTGCCTCGTGGCTACACCTTC	CASSRPGVPRGYTF
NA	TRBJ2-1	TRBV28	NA	TGTGCCAGCAGTTTGAGCCCCGATAACGATGAGCAGTTCTTC	CASSLSPDNDEQFF
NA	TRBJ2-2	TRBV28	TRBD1	TGTGCCAGCAGTTTACATCAGGGGGCGACCGGGGAGCTGTTTTTT	CASSLHQGATGELFF
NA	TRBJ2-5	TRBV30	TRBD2	TGTGCCTGGTTTTCTAGCGGGGGGCCTCGGGAAGAGACCCAGTACTTC	CAWFSSGGPREETQYF
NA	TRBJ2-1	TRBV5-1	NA	TGCGCCAGCAGCTCCCTTCCAACCCTAGCCTACAATGAGCAGTTCTTC	CASSSLPTLAYNEQFF
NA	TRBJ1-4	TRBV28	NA	TGTGCCCTAGGCAGGGACAATGAAAAACTGTTTTTT	CALGRDNEKLFF
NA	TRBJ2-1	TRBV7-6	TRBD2	TGTGCCAGCAGCTCTGGACTAGCGAACTACAATGAGCAGTTCTTC	CASSSGLANYNEQFF
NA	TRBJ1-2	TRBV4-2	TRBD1	TGTGCCAGCAGCCAAGTGAGGGACAGCTATGGCTACACCTTC	CASSQVRDSYGYTF
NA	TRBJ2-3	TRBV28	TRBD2	TGTGCCAGCATTCTTTCGGGAGGACTAGCGGGAGAGGGGGGATCGCAGTATTTT	CASILSGGLAGEGGSQYF
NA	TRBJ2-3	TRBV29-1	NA	TGCAGCGTTGAAGATCAAAAGGTATCAGATACGCAGTATTTT	CSVEDQKVSDTQYF
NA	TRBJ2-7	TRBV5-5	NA	TGTGCCAGCAGCTTTGGGCTCACGGTCGAGCAGTACTTC	CASSFGLTVEQYF
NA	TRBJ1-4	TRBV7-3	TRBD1	TGTGCCAGCAGCGGACGGGACAGCGTTAATGAAAAACTGTTTTTT	CASSGRDSVNEKLFF
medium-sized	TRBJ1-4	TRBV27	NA	TGTGCCAGCAGTCCCCTAGCGGCAGGGTCTAATGAAAAACTGTTTTTT	CASSPLAAGSNEKLFF
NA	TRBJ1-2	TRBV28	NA	TGTGCCAGCAGTTTATATGGGGGCGCGGGCTACACCTTC	CASSLYGGAGYTF
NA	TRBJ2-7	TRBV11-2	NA	TGTGCCAGCAGCTTAGAAGCCGGGCTCGCCTACGAGCAGTACTTC	CASSLEAGLAYEQYF
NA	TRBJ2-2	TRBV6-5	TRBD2	TGTGCCAGCAGTGCCCAGGGAGGGACCGGGGAGCTGTTTTTT	CASSAQGGTGELFF
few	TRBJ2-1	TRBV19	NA	TGTGCCAGCCGGGAAGGGAGCTCCTACAATGAGCAGTTCTTC	CASREGSSYNEQFF
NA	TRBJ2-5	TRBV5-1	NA	TGCGCCAGCAGCTTGGCCTCGAAGGAGACCCAGTACTTC	CASSLASKETQYF
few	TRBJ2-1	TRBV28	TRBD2	TGTGCCAGCAGTTCAGGAGCGGGAGGTACTTGGAATGAGCAGTTCTTC	CASSSGAGGTWNEQFF
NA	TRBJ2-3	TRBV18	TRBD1	TGTGCCAGCTCACCACTCTTGGGGGGACAGGGAAGCACAGATACGCAGTATTTT	CASSPLLGGQGSTDTQYF
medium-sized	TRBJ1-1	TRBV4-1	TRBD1	TGCGCCAGCAGCCGTTTACAGGGGGAGGAAGCTTTCTTT	CASSRLQGEEAFF
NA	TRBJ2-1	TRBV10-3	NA	TGTGCCATCAGTGAGCGCTTATACAATGAGCAGTTCTTC	CAISERLYNEQFF
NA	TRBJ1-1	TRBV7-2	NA	TGTGCCAGCAGTGCAGAACCAGTAGGCACTGAAGCTTTCTTT	CASSAEPVGTEAFF
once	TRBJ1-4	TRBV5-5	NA	TGTGCCAGCAGCTTGGGGGGCAATAATGAAAAACTGTTTTTT	CASSLGGNNEKLFF
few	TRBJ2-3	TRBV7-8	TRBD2	TGTGCCAGCAGCTTAGGTTACGCGGGGGGTCCCACAGATACGCAGTATTTT	CASSLGYAGGPTDTQYF
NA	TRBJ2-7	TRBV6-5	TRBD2	TGTGCCAGCAGTCACCGTACTAGCGGGAGGAACGAGCAGTACTTC	CASSHRTSGRNEQYF
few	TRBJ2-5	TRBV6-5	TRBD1	TGTGCCAGCAGTTACGGGACAGCGCGAGAGACCCAGTACTTC	CASSYGTARETQYF
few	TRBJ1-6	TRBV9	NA	TGTGCCAGCAGCCTAGGGGGCTCCTATAATTCACCCCTCCACTTT	CASSLGGSYNSPLHF
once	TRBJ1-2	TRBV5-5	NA	TGTGCCAGCAGCCCGTTCCCGGGCGGTGCGGGAGGCTACACCTTC	CASSPFPGGAGGYTF
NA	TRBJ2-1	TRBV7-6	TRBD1	TGTGCCAGCAGCTTTGGGACAGGGGTCGATGAGCAGTTCTTC	CASSFGTGVDEQFF
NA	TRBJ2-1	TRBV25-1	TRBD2	TGTGCCAGCAGTGAACGTAGCGGGAGGAACAATGAGCAGTTCTTC	CASSERSGRNNEQFF
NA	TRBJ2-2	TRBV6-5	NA	TGTGCCAGCAGTCTCCCTGGAGGCGGGGAGCTGTTTTTT	CASSLPGGGELFF
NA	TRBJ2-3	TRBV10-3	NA	TGTGCCATCAAAGGAGGTATTGCGGGGGATACGCAGTATTTT	CAIKGGIAGDTQYF
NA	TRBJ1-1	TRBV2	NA	TGTGCCAGCAATACAGGCGACAACACTGAAGCTTTCTTT	CASNTGDNTEAFF
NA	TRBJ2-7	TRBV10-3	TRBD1	TGTGCCATCCGACCGGGACAGGACTTCGCCGAGCAGTACTTC	CAIRPGQDFAEQYF
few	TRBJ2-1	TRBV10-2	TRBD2	TGCGCCAGCAGTGATTCGAGCGGGGGGCAAGGTGAGCAGTTCTTC	CASSDSSGGQGEQFF
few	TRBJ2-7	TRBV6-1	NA	TGTGCCAGCAGTGAAGCGACCGCATACGAGCAGTACTTC	CASSEATAYEQYF
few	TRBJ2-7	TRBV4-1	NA	TGCGCCAGCAGCCAAGTTGAAGGGGGCGAGCAGTACTTC	CASSQVEGGEQYF
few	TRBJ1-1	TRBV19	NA	TGTGCCAGTAGTATGGACAAAAACACTGAAGCTTTCTTT	CASSMDKNTEAFF